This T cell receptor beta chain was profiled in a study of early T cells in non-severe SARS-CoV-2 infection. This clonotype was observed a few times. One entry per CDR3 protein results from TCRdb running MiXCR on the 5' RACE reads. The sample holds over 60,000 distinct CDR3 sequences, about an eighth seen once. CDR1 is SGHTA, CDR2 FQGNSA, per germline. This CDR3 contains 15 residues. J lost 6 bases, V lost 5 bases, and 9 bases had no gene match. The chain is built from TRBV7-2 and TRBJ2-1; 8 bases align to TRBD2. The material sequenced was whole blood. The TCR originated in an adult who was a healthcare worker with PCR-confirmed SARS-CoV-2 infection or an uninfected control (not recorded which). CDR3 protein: CASSPMTSVGNEQFF. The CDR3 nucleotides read TGTGCCAGCAGCCCCATGACTAGCGTGGGCAATGAGCAGTTCTTC.